The 32 T cell receptor beta chains listed next were all sequenced from one sample in a study of T cell clonotyping in hematopoietic cell transplantation. Sequencing used immunoSEQ multiplex PCR; TCRdb keeps in-frame clones, though not all of them. This table holds fewer than 80,000 clones, approximately 94% found once. Sequencing was performed on peripheral blood mononuclear cells. All receptors derive from a man in his fifties in good health. Some clones in this sample may be carry-over from other donors' samples.

This chain uses TRBV5-1 with TRBJ1-1; 7 bases align to TRBD1. CDR3 length equals 13 residues. The V and J ends lost 4 bases and 4 bases, in that order; junction bases with no gene match: 4. Germline-derived CDR1 and CDR2 are SGHRS and YFSETQ. CDR3 nucleotide sequence: TGCGCCAGCAGCCAACAGGGGTTCACTGAAGCTTTCTTT. It encodes CASSQQGFTEAFF.

V is TRBV7-2 and J is TRBJ2-1; 8 bases align to TRBD2. J gave up 1 base and V 1 base, and 3 bases lay outside the gene matches. CDR1 is SGHTA, CDR2 FQGNSA, per germline. The CDR3 runs to 16 residues. This chain's CDR3 is CASSLVLAGSYNEQFF. CDR3 nucleotide sequence: TGTGCCAGCAGCTTAGTGTTAGCGGGGTCCTACAATGAGCAGTTCTTC.

The V call is TRBV5-4, the J call TRBJ1-1, with 7 positions matching TRBD1. CDR3 length: 14 residues. CDR1 is SGHNT and CDR2 is YYREEE in the germline V gene (reference sequence). V shed 5 bases and J 4 bases; nucleotides not matched to a gene: 8. CDR3 sequence (DNA): TGTGCCAGCAGGAAACGACAGGGATCCACTGAAGCTTTCTTT. It yields the protein CASRKRQGSTEAFF.

The CDR3 region is CASTYRGMNTEAFF. The CDR3 DNA follows: TGTGCCAGCACCTACCGAGGGATGAACACTGAAGCTTTCTTT. The V call is TRBV2, the J call TRBJ1-1, with no clear D. Germline V lookup: CDR1 SNHLY, CDR2 FYNNEI. Between the trimmed V and J ends, which lost 7 bases and 0 bases, there was a span of 12 bases. The CDR3 is 14 residues long.

The chain combines TRBV9 with TRBJ2-7, with unresolved D. The V gene's germline CDR1 is SGDLS and CDR2 YYNGEE. With 0 bases removed from V and 5 bases from J, the gap between germline ends came to 3 bases. The CDR3 runs 11 residues. The CDR3 here is CASSVGDEQYF. The CDR3, as DNA: TGTGCCAGCAGCGTAGGCGACGAGCAGTACTTC.

The sample holds one count of this clone. The chain joins TRBV7-2 to TRBJ2-5; D is uncertain. This CDR3 spans 13 amino acids. V was shortened by 5 bases and J by 4 bases, with 11 bases between the two germline ends. The germline V gene has CDR1 SGHTA and CDR2 FQGNSA. In DNA, the CDR3 is TGTGCCAGCAGCAACGGTTTTCGAGAGACCCAGTACTTC. Translating gives CASSNGFRETQYF.

The gene calls are TRBV10-3 and TRBJ1-1; possible D gene TRBD1, 6 bases. CDR1 and CDR2 (germline): ENHRY, SYGVKD. This CDR3 has 14 amino acids. V gave up 0 bases and J gave up 9 bases, with 14 bases separating them. DNA for the CDR3: TGTGCCATCAGTGAGTCCGGGACAAATACCCAAGCTTTCTTT. It encodes CAISESGTNTQAFF.

The chain uses TRBV5-1 and TRBJ2-1, with D perhaps matching TRBD2 (6 bases). From germline, CDR1 is SGHRS and CDR2 YFSETQ. V gave up 4 bases and J gave up 3 bases, with 8 bases separating them. The CDR3 has 13 amino acids. CDR3 sequence (DNA): TGCGCCAGCAGCCGGAGGGACTACAATGAGCAGTTCTTC. Protein product: CASSRRDYNEQFF.

The V gene is TRBV2, the J gene TRBJ1-1; D perhaps matches TRBD1 (6 bases). CDR1 and CDR2 from the germline V gene are SNHLY and FYNNEI. The CDR3 length is 14 residues. Trimming cost V 6 bases and J 0 bases, with 11 bases left between them. This CDR3 reads CASRVQGLNTEAFF. CDR3 bases: TGTGCCAGCAGGGTACAGGGCCTGAACACTGAAGCTTTCTTT.

This chain links TRBV6-1 with TRBJ1-2, with TRBD1 as a possible D gene (5 bases). Germline-derived CDR1 and CDR2 are MNHNS and SASEGT. The CDR3 runs 13 residues. The V end was cut by 2 bases, the J end by 8 bases, with 12 bases between. CDR3 nucleotides: TGTGCCAGCAGTGAAAGGACACGGAGCGGCTACACCTTC. This gives the protein CASSERTRSGYTF.

The gene calls are TRBV7-6 and TRBJ2-5; D unresolved. The CDR3 sequence is 15 residues long. Between the trimmed V and J ends, which lost 4 bases and 4 bases, there was a span of 16 bases. Germline V gives CDR1 SGHVS, CDR2 FNYEAQ. The DNA for the CDR3 is TGTGCCAGCAGCTCCAATTCCCAGGTGACAGAGACCCAGTACTTC. This sequence encodes CASSSNSQVTETQYF.

V usage is TRBV10-3 and J usage is TRBJ1-5; 9 bases map to TRBD1. J lost 0 bases, V lost 4 bases, and 7 bases had no gene match. This CDR3 has 17 amino acids. Germline V CDR1 and CDR2: ENHRY, SYGVKD. The CDR3 spells CAISGGDRAYSNQPQHF. CDR3 sequence (DNA): TGTGCCATCAGTGGGGGGGACAGGGCGTATAGCAATCAGCCCCAGCATTTT.

In this sample, this clone turned up once. V is TRBV25-1 and J is TRBJ1-2; D call uncertain. V lost 4 bases, J lost 7 bases, and 7 bases lay in between. Looked up from germline, CDR1 is MGHDK and CDR2 is SYGVNS. The CDR3 extends over 11 amino acids. The CDR3 coding sequence is TGTGCCAGCAGTGCGGGTCTTGGCTACACCTTC. This sequence encodes CASSAGLGYTF.

The genes are TRBV4-1 and TRBJ2-7; 12 bases are a match to TRBD2. J lost 5 bases, V lost 2 bases, and 19 bases had no gene match. CDR3 length equals 20 residues. Per the germline V gene, CDR1 is MGHRA and CDR2 is YSYEKL. In DNA form, the CDR3 reads TGCGCCAGCAGCCAAAACGTCCCCTTACCTAGCGGGAGGGGAACCCACGAGCAGTACTTC. Amino acids: CASSQNVPLPSGRGTHEQYF.

This clone was found a few times. The chain recombines TRBV6-5 with TRBJ2-2, with a weak D call TRBD1 (5 bases). The CDR3 extends over 14 amino acids. The V gene's germline CDR1 is MNHEY and CDR2 SVGAGI. V was trimmed by 6 bases and J by 5 bases, leaving 13 bases between them. The CDR3 nucleotides are TGTGCCAGCAGAAAGACTCAGGGTACCGGGGAGCTGTTTTTT. Translating gives CASRKTQGTGELFF.

This chain connects TRBV14 to TRBJ2-1; D is uncertain. From germline, CDR1 is SGHDN and CDR2 FVKESK. The V end lost 0 bases, the J end lost 8 bases, and 8 bases lay between the germline ends. The CDR3 loop spans 13 amino acids. The CDR3 spells CASSQEGGDEQFF. The CDR3 coding sequence is TGTGCCAGCAGCCAAGAAGGTGGAGATGAGCAGTTCTTC.

The chain recombines TRBV28 with TRBJ1-5; D is unclear. The germline CDR1 and CDR2 sequences are MDHEN and SYDVKM. The CDR3 totals 12 residues. Trimming removed 6 bases from V and 3 bases from J, with 6 bases in between. The CDR3 region has the DNA TGTGCCAGCAGCGACAACAATCAGCCCCAGCATTTT. Translating gives CASSDNNQPQHF.

The chain recombines TRBV2 with TRBJ1-2, with TRBD1 matching over 10 bases. The CDR3 has 13 amino acids. V gave up 10 bases and J gave up 4 bases; unmatched junction bases: 6. Germline V gene lookup returns CDR1 SNHLY and CDR2 FYNNEI. CDR3 region: CAILRTGGYGYTF. The CDR3 DNA is TGTGCCATCCTGCGGACAGGGGGCTATGGCTACACCTTC.

The genes are TRBV19 and TRBJ2-7; 9 nucleotides line up with TRBD2. The CDR3 loop spans 14 amino acids. The germline V gene has CDR1 LNHDA and CDR2 SQIVND (reference sequence). The trim removed 4 bases at V and 3 bases at J, leaving 4 bases unmatched. Here the CDR3 DNA reads TGTGCCAGTAGTACATCTAGCGGGGTCTACGAGCAGTACTTC. Protein: CASSTSSGVYEQYF. Looking up the rest from reference TRBV19 and TRBJ2-7 gives the full variable domain: DGGITQSPKYLFRKEGQNVTLSCEQNLNHDAMYWYRQDPGQGLRLIYYSQIVNDFQKGDIAEGYSVSREKKESFPLTVTSAQKNPTAFYLCASSTSSGVYEQYFGPGTRLTVT.

The chain carries TRBV7-6 and TRBJ2-6; D gene uncertain. The germline V gene has CDR1 SGHVS and CDR2 FNYEAQ. The V end was cut by 6 bases, the J end by 0 bases, with 3 bases between. The CDR3 covers 13 residues. CDR3 DNA: TGTGCCAGCAGACTCTCTGGGGCCAACGTCCTGACTTTC. Translated, it gives CASRLSGANVLTF.

This chain links TRBV28 with TRBJ2-5; 8 bases align to TRBD1. Germline V gives CDR1 MDHEN, CDR2 SYDVKM. With 5 bases clipped from V and 5 bases from J, the junction kept 10 bases outside the gene matches. The CDR3 extends over 15 amino acids. CDR3 coding DNA: TGTGCCAGCAGTCGCACAGGGGGTAGTGTTGAGACCCAGTACTTC. Encoded protein: CASSRTGGSVETQYF.

The rearrangement uses TRBV25-1 and TRBJ2-7; the D call may be TRBD1 or TRBD2 (6 bases each). The germline gives CDR1 MGHDK, CDR2 SYGVNS. V shed 5 bases and J shed 0 bases, with 17 bases lying between them. The CDR3 runs 16 residues. CDR3 DNA sequence: TGTGCCAGCAGTCCCCCCCGGGGGCTGAGCTCCTACGAGCAGTACTTC. Encoded protein: CASSPPRGLSSYEQYF.

The chain combines TRBV6-6 with TRBJ2-7; the D call may be TRBD1 or TRBD2 (5 bases each). Germline V gene lookup returns CDR1 MNHNY and CDR2 SVGAGI (reference sequence). CDR3 length: 13 residues. Trimming cost V 4 bases and J 9 bases, with 16 bases left between them. CDR3 loop: CASSSEGPLGQYF. The CDR3 DNA reads as TGTGCCAGCAGTTCCGAGGGACCTTTGGGGCAGTACTTC.

The chain recombines TRBV7-2 with TRBJ2-7; D gene ambiguous. The CDR3 has 11 amino acids. Germline V gene lookup returns CDR1 SGHTA and CDR2 FQGNSA. V was shortened by 5 bases and J by 2 bases, with 4 bases between the two germline ends. CDR3 in amino acids: CASSITYEQYF. CDR3 DNA sequence: TGTGCCAGCAGCATAACCTACGAGCAGTACTTC.

J is TRBJ1-2 and V is TRBV5-6; a weak D match, TRBD1 (5 bases). The CDR3 consists of 15 residues. CDR1 is SGHDT, CDR2 YYEEEE, per germline. The germline V and J ends were trimmed by 0 bases and 7 bases, with 16 bases remaining between them. This chain's CDR3 is CASSLVRDWGFGYTF. DNA for the CDR3: TGTGCCAGCAGCTTGGTTAGGGACTGGGGGTTTGGCTACACCTTC.

V and J are TRBV6-6 and TRBJ2-7; D is possibly TRBD1 (6 bases). The CDR3 covers 13 residues. Germline CDR1 reads MNHNY; CDR2 reads SVGAGI (reference sequence). V was cut by 10 bases and J by 6 bases, with 19 bases left in between. The CDR3 nucleotides read TGTGCCATTTCCGACAGGCGAGCCGCCGAGCAGTACTTC. It encodes CAISDRRAAEQYF.

CDR3 coding DNA: TGTGCCAGCAGCCCCGATACAGTTTCATACTATGGCTACACCTTC. This codes for CASSPDTVSYYGYTF. The rearrangement links TRBV7-6 to TRBJ1-2; D is uncertain. Trimming shortened V by 5 bases and J by 3 bases, and 16 bases separated the two germline ends. Germline V gene sequence: CDR1 SGHVS, CDR2 FNYEAQ. This CDR3 comprises 15 residues.

J is TRBJ1-5 and V is TRBV6-6; 10 nucleotides line up with TRBD1. CDR3 size: 16 residues. The V and J ends lost 0 bases and 5 bases, in that order; junction bases with no gene match: 4. CDR1 and CDR2 from the germline V gene are MNHNY and SVGAGI (reference sequence). The CDR3 DNA is TGTGCCAGCAGTTACTCGACCGGGACAGGGGATCAGCCCCAGCATTTT. This sequence encodes CASSYSTGTGDQPQHF.

The chain recombines TRBV7-9 with TRBJ2-3; D is unresolved. Per germline, CDR1 SEHNR and CDR2 FQNEAQ (reference sequence). This CDR3 has 13 amino acids. The CDR3 reads CAQTPTSTDTQYF. The CDR3 DNA reads TGTGCTCAGACGCCGACTAGCACAGATACGCAGTATTTT.

This clone was seen just once. The CDR3 is CASSQGQGMNTEAFF. The CDR3, as DNA: TGCGCCAGCAGCCAGGGACAGGGGATGAACACTGAAGCTTTCTTT. The chain combines TRBV5-1 with TRBJ1-1; 10 bases align to TRBD1. CDR3 length equals 15 residues. J lost 0 bases, V lost 4 bases, and 3 bases had no gene match. CDR1 and CDR2 (germline): SGHRS, YFSETQ.

The gene calls are TRBV25-1 and TRBJ2-7; 7 bases map to TRBD1. With 8 bases clipped from V and 5 bases from J, the junction kept 9 bases outside the gene matches. The germline V gene has CDR1 MGHDK and CDR2 SYGVNS. There are 13 residues in the CDR3. CDR3 sequence (DNA): TGTGCCAGCGGAACTAACAGGGGCGACGAGCAGTACTTC. This codes for CASGTNRGDEQYF.

The rearrangement links TRBV25-1 to TRBJ1-3; no firm D call. V lost 8 bases and J lost 4, with 12 bases in between. This CDR3 has 13 residues. Looked up from germline, CDR1 is MGHDK and CDR2 is SYGVNS. The CDR3 here is CASGPGRGNTIYF. The CDR3 region has the DNA TGTGCCAGCGGCCCGGGGAGAGGAAACACCATATATTTT.